A selection of T cell receptor beta chains follows, all from one sample in a study of T cells after yellow fever vaccination. MiXCR, applied by TCRdb to the 5' RACE reads, yields one record per CDR3 protein. The sample lists roughly 310,000 distinct CDR3 sequences; less than 4.5% were seen once. The specimen was PBMCs, collected on the day of the yellow fever booster vaccination. The receptors were sampled from a man aged 18 to 30 who received the YFV17D yellow fever vaccine. The CDR3 runs from the conserved cysteine through the conserved F or W. The D gene is left open where the match is weak. Some rows mark clone size as missing; the rest say once, few, many or name a class of expanded clone.

clone size	V gene	J gene	D gene	CDR3 DNA	CDR3 protein
NA	TRBV28	TRBJ2-3	NA	TGTGCCAGCAGTTTTGGGCCTGCTAGCACAGATACGCAGTATTTT	CASSFGPASTDTQYF
NA	TRBV5-6	TRBJ1-4	TRBD1	TGTGCCAGCAGCTCTCAGGGGGCGCAAACTAATGAAAAACTGTTTTTT	CASSSQGAQTNEKLFF
many	TRBV5-1	TRBJ2-5	TRBD1	TGCGCCAGCAGCGGCGGACAGGGGGCATTAGAGACCCAGTACTTC	CASSGGQGALETQYF
NA	TRBV5-5	TRBJ2-1	NA	TGTGCCAGCAGCTTGGATTACGAGACAGGCTCCTACAATGAGCAGTTCTTC	CASSLDYETGSYNEQFF
many	TRBV4-3	TRBJ1-1	NA	TGCGCCAGCAGCCAATTACAGAACACTGAAGCTTTCTTT	CASSQLQNTEAFF
many	TRBV4-1	TRBJ2-7	TRBD2	TGCGCCAGCAGCCAAGATGCTAGCGGGGTTTACGAGCAGTACTTC	CASSQDASGVYEQYF
NA	TRBV4-3	TRBJ2-1	TRBD2	TGCGCCAGCAGCCAAGATCCCGGGACTAGCGGGGATGAGCAGTTCTTC	CASSQDPGTSGDEQFF
many	TRBV12-5	TRBJ1-2	TRBD1	TGTGCTAGTGGTCCCGGACAGGGGTATGGCTACACCTTC	CASGPGQGYGYTF
many	TRBV28	TRBJ2-5	NA	TGTGCCAGCAGTTCCCCCCATTTGCGTCGAGAGACCCAGTACTTC	CASSSPHLRRETQYF
few	TRBV5-4	TRBJ1-2	TRBD1	TGTGCCAGCAGTCCAGCAGGGGGCGAGGGCTACACCTTC	CASSPAGGEGYTF
NA	TRBV7-2	TRBJ2-1	NA	TGTGCCAGCAGCCCCTACCTCGGCCGAGAAGAGCAGTTCTTC	CASSPYLGREEQFF
NA	TRBV19	TRBJ2-5	NA	TGTGCCAGTAGTATAGGTCATCTTCGGGGGAGCCAAGAGACCCAGTACTTC	CASSIGHLRGSQETQYF
many	TRBV7-2	TRBJ2-5	TRBD2	TGTGCCAGCAGCCCCCCAAGGGGGCTAGCGGGGCACCAAGAGACCCAGTACTTC	CASSPPRGLAGHQETQYF
many	TRBV29-1	TRBJ1-5	NA	TGCAGCGTTGGCCAGGGGTTTCAGCCCCAGCATTTT	CSVGQGFQPQHF
few	TRBV6-6	TRBJ1-5	NA	TGTGCCAGCAGTAGTAGGTCTCAGCCCCAGCATTTT	CASSSRSQPQHF
many	TRBV12-3/TRBV12-4	TRBJ2-5	TRBD2	TGTGCCAGCAGCCTACTAGCGGGGGGCGCAGAGACCCAGTACTTC	CASSLLAGGAETQYF
many	TRBV9	TRBJ2-1	TRBD2	TGTGCCAGCAGCGGGACTAGCGGGGGGGCCGTAAAGACTGAGCAGTTCTTC	CASSGTSGGAVKTEQFF
many	TRBV4-3	TRBJ2-5	TRBD2	TGCGCCAGCAGCCAAGAGGGCCAGCGGGGGTACGCCGGGCAAGAGACCCAGTACTTC	CASSQEGQRGYAGQETQYF
few	TRBV7-3	TRBJ2-3	NA	TGTGCCAGCAGCTTAAACGGGGTCTCGGGAACAGATACGCAGTATTTT	CASSLNGVSGTDTQYF
many	TRBV19	TRBJ2-1	NA	TGTGCCAGTAGGTTAGCGGTTGGATACAATGAGCAGTTCTTC	CASRLAVGYNEQFF
many	TRBV7-2	TRBJ2-3	TRBD2	TGTGCCAGCAGCCCAGTAGCGGGAACGCAGTATTTT	CASSPVAGTQYF
many	TRBV28	TRBJ2-3	NA	TGTGCCAGCACCCGGCCCCTCGGGACTCTTGAACGTACAGATACGCAGTATTTT	CASTRPLGTLERTDTQYF
many	TRBV6-4	TRBJ2-1	TRBD2	TGTGCCAGCAGTGACTCAAGCGGGGGGAACAATGAGCAGTTCTTC	CASSDSSGGNNEQFF
many	TRBV7-2	TRBJ2-7	NA	TGTGCCAGCAGCGAACTTCGGGGGCGGGGGTACTTC	CASSELRGRGYF
NA	TRBV3-1	TRBJ1-2	NA	TGTGCCAGCAGCCAAACCCAATCGGCTCACTATGGCTACACCTTC	CASSQTQSAHYGYTF
few	TRBV10-3	TRBJ2-7	TRBD2	TGTGCCATCAGTGCCCGGACTAGCGGGGGCCACGAGCAGTACTTC	CAISARTSGGHEQYF
NA	TRBV27	TRBJ2-3	NA	TGTGCCAGCAGTCATGGGGTCAGGGGCACAGATACGCAGTATTTT	CASSHGVRGTDTQYF
few	TRBV6-6	TRBJ1-1	NA	TGTGCCAGCAGTTCCGATACAGGAACCTACACTGAAGCTTTCTTT	CASSSDTGTYTEAFF
NA	TRBV5-1	TRBJ2-1	NA	TGCGCCAGCAGCTTGTTCCAGGGAAATGAGCAGTTCTTC	CASSLFQGNEQFF